Below, 25 T cell receptor beta chains from the same sample are listed, as sequenced in a study of cytomegalovirus exposure and HLA in healthy donors. In the PCR, 60 Vbeta and 13 Jbeta primers were used. Clones were sequenced by immunoSEQ multiplex PCR, and TCRdb holds only the in-frame ones, with some missing. This table holds about 160,000 clones, around 88% found once. The sample consisted of PBMCs. The receptors stem from a woman aged 30 to 39 in good health and CMV-seronegative.

V usage is TRBV5-4 and J usage is TRBJ1-1; 12 positions match TRBD1. Germline loops: CDR1 SGHNT, CDR2 YYREEE (reference sequence). V dropped 4 bases and J dropped 3; count of bases not matched to a gene: 13. The CDR3 covers 18 residues. The CDR3 is CASSPSGTGGTFDTEAFF. CDR3 DNA: TGTGCCAGCAGCCCCTCCGGGACAGGGGGCACTTTTGACACTGAAGCTTTCTTT.

The genes are TRBV4-3 and TRBJ2-3, with 13 bases matching TRBD2. The junction had 2 bases not matched to a gene; V was cut back by 0 bases and J by 2 bases. Germline lookup yields CDR1 LGHNA and CDR2 YSLEER. The CDR3 is made up of 17 amino acids. CDR3 nucleotide sequence: TGCGCCAGCAGCCAAGAGGGGACTAGCGGGGACACAGATACGCAGTATTTT. Translating it yields CASSQEGTSGDTDTQYF.

The chain recombines TRBV5-1 with TRBJ2-3; a weak D match, TRBD2 (5 bases). V lost 7 bases, J lost 2 bases, and 11 bases lay in between. This CDR3 is built from 13 residues. CDR1 is SGHRS, CDR2 YFSETQ, per germline. CDR3 nucleotide sequence: TGCGCCAGCCATCTAGCAAACACAGATACGCAGTATTTT. It yields the protein CASHLANTDTQYF. The full variable domain, in which reference TRBV5-1 and TRBJ2-3 provide the parts outside the CDR3, is KAGVTQTPRYLIKTRGQQVTLSCSPISGHRSVSWYQQTPGQGLQFLFEYFSETQRNKGNFPGRFSGRQFSNSRSEMNVSTLELGDSALYLCASHLANTDTQYFGPGTRLTVL.

The genes are TRBV19 and TRBJ2-7; TRBD1 aligns across 8 bases. Germline-derived CDR1 and CDR2 are LNHDA and SQIVND (reference sequence). V shed 7 bases and J 2 bases; nucleotides not matched to a gene: 10. The CDR3 runs to 15 residues. CDR3 DNA sequence: TGTGCCAGTACCCGTGACAGGGGTACCCCCTACGAGCAGTACTTC. Its protein product is CASTRDRGTPYEQYF.

This chain connects TRBV14 to TRBJ1-1; 7 nucleotides match TRBD1. The V gene's germline CDR1 is SGHDN and CDR2 FVKESK. This CDR3 has 15 residues. V trimming: 3 bases; J trimming: 3 bases; junction bases outside the gene matches: 7. The CDR3 region is CASSQSEGAYTEAFF. CDR3 coding DNA: TGTGCCAGCAGCCAGTCGGAGGGGGCGTACACTGAAGCTTTCTTT.

The chain is built from TRBV4-2 and TRBJ2-5, with D tentatively TRBD1 (5 bases). The J call is in doubt because the DNA end fits TRBJ2-7 better. The CDR3 runs 15 residues. The germline gives CDR1 LGHNA, CDR2 YNFKEQ. CDR3 sequence: CASSLGRAYSYEQYF. DNA of the CDR3: TGTGCCAGCAGCCTCGGCAGGGCCTACTCATACGAGCAGTACTTC.

V is TRBV28 and J is TRBJ2-5, with no clear D. Germline-derived CDR1 and CDR2 are MDHEN and SYDVKM. The CDR3 is 15 amino acids. With 2 bases removed from V and 5 bases from J, the gap between germline ends came to 15 bases. The chain's CDR3 is CASSLLAEMPETQYF. The CDR3 coding sequence is TGTGCCAGCAGTTTACTTGCCGAGATGCCGGAGACCCAGTACTTC.

The chain links TRBV7-9 to TRBJ2-5; TRBD2 matches 7 bases. The CDR3 spans 18 residues. Trimming took 2 bases from V and 5 from J; bases not matched to a gene: 17. Germline assignment: CDR1 SEHNR and CDR2 FQNEAQ (reference sequence). CDR3 sequence reads: CASSLSRGRALVGETQYF. CDR3 coding DNA: TGTGCCAGCAGCTTATCACGGGGGAGGGCCTTGGTAGGGGAGACCCAGTACTTC.

In its sample, this clone was seen once. V usage is TRBV7-8 and J usage is TRBJ2-7; 9 bases fit TRBD1. V lost 7 bases, J lost 4 bases, and 11 bases stayed unmatched. The CDR3 consists of 15 residues. The germline V gene has CDR1 SGHVS and CDR2 FQNEAQ. The CDR3 protein is CASKAGQGDGYEQYF. CDR3 sequence (DNA): TGTGCCAGCAAAGCGGGACAGGGCGATGGGTACGAGCAGTACTTC.

This chain connects TRBV7-3 to TRBJ2-1; 10 bases map to TRBD2. J lost 7 bases, V lost 3 bases, and 15 bases had no gene match. Looked up from germline, CDR1 is SGHTA and CDR2 is FQGTGA. The CDR3 consists of 18 residues. The CDR3 spells CASSFWGPSSGSGNEQFF. In DNA form, the CDR3 reads TGTGCCAGCAGCTTTTGGGGACCCTCTAGCGGGAGTGGGAATGAGCAGTTCTTC.

The chain joins TRBV15 to TRBJ2-1; maybe TRBD2 (6 bases). The V end was cut by 1 base, the J end by 12 bases, with 10 bases between. CDR3 length: 12 amino acids. The germline V gene encodes CDR1 LNHNV and CDR2 YYDKDF (reference sequence). This CDR3 reads CATSRALEGQFF. DNA of the CDR3: TGTGCCACCAGCAGAGCACTGGAGGGGCAGTTCTTC.

The chain uses TRBV7-9 and TRBJ2-1, with 8 bases aligning to TRBD2. Trimming cost V 8 bases and J 3 bases; bases outside gene matches: 6. The germline V gene has CDR1 SEHNR and CDR2 FQNEAQ (reference sequence). The CDR3 runs to 14 residues. The CDR3 sequence: CASLPGGYYNEQFF. DNA of the CDR3: TGTGCCAGCCTACCGGGGGGGTACTACAATGAGCAGTTCTTC.

This chain connects TRBV20-1 to TRBJ2-1; 7 bases are a match to TRBD2. CDR3 size: 11 residues. J was trimmed by 7 bases and V by 6 bases; bases with no gene match: 3. Germline V lookup: CDR1 DFQATT, CDR2 SNEGSKA (reference sequence). CDR3 sequence reads: CSARGSNEQFF. CDR3 coding DNA: TGCAGTGCGCGGGGGTCTAATGAGCAGTTCTTC.

This chain links TRBV5-1 with TRBJ2-7, with 10 bases matching TRBD1. The germline CDR1 and CDR2 sequences are SGHRS and YFSETQ. Trimming removed 4 bases from V and 4 bases from J; junction bases left unmatched: 8. The CDR3 covers 15 residues. Here the CDR3 DNA reads TGCGCCAGCAGCCTGGGCGGGACAGGGGCTTACGAGCAGTACTTC. Amino acids: CASSLGGTGAYEQYF.

The chain is built from TRBV4-2 and TRBJ1-5; D unclear. The ends were cut back, 4 bases at V and 1 base at J, with 11 bases in the middle. Germline CDR1 LGHNA, CDR2 YNFKEQ. This CDR3 comprises 15 residues. The chain's CDR3 is CASSPETGSNQPQHF. Written as DNA, the CDR3 is TGTGCCAGCAGCCCCGAGACCGGGAGCAATCAGCCCCAGCATTTT.

V is TRBV5-1 and J is TRBJ1-1, with D possibly TRBD1 on 6 matching bases. V was cut by 4 bases and J by 2 bases, with 18 bases left in between. This CDR3 is built from 16 residues. Germline V gene sequence: CDR1 SGHRS, CDR2 YFSETQ. CDR3 DNA: TGCGCCAGCAGCCCCCGCCACAGGGCTTTAAACACTGAAGCTTTCTTT. It encodes CASSPRHRALNTEAFF.

The V and J genes are TRBV29-1 and TRBJ1-3, with D tentatively TRBD1 (5 bases). The CDR3 spans 13 residues. Germline V gene sequence: CDR1 SQVTM, CDR2 ANQGSEA. V was cut by 6 bases and J by 2 bases, with 11 bases left in between. CDR3 region: CSVAGITGNTIYF. The CDR3 bases are TGCAGCGTCGCAGGGATAACTGGAAACACCATATATTTT.

The chain is built from TRBV7-2 and TRBJ1-1; no reliable D call. V was pared by 2 bases and J by 4 bases, with 11 bases between. Per the germline V gene, CDR1 is SGHTA and CDR2 is FQGNSA. This CDR3 contains 14 residues. CDR3 sequence: CASSLTQLGTEAFF. CDR3 bases: TGTGCCAGCAGCTTAACACAGTTGGGCACTGAAGCTTTCTTT.

This clone occurred a few times. This chain uses TRBV4-3 with TRBJ2-7; 8 nucleotides agree with TRBD1. The CDR3 totals 15 residues. Per germline, CDR1 LGHNA and CDR2 YSLEER. V dropped 0 bases and J dropped 5; count of bases not matched to a gene: 6. The CDR3 DNA follows: TGCGCCAGCAGCCAAGACAGGGGGCAAGAAGACGAGCAGTACTTC. This encodes CASSQDRGQEDEQYF.

This sequence joins TRBV4-1 and TRBJ1-1; perhaps TRBD1 as D (5 bases). Per germline, CDR1 MGHRA and CDR2 YSYEKL. The CDR3 is made up of 14 amino acids. V was cut by 4 bases and J by 2 bases, with 11 bases left in between. The CDR3, as DNA: TGCGCCAGCAGCCTCTTCGGACATAACACTGAAGCTTTCTTT. Translating it yields CASSLFGHNTEAFF.

The J gene is TRBJ1-2, the V gene TRBV19; no clear D gene. There are 12 residues in the CDR3. The germline V gene has CDR1 LNHDA and CDR2 SQIVND (reference sequence). V lost 9 bases, J lost 8 bases, and 16 bases lay in between. The CDR3 loop is CASHARDNGYTF. The CDR3 DNA reads TGTGCCAGCCATGCTCGAGATAACGGCTACACCTTC.

The chain combines TRBV9 with TRBJ2-1; the match to TRBD2 covers 11 bases. Germline lookup yields CDR1 SGDLS and CDR2 YYNGEE. V lost 0 bases to trimming and J lost 7 bases; unmatched junction nucleotides: 9. The CDR3 extends over 17 amino acids. The CDR3 reads CASSVDIAGGIINEQFF. The DNA for the CDR3 is TGTGCCAGCAGCGTAGATATAGCGGGGGGGATAATTAATGAGCAGTTCTTC.

CDR3 amino acids: CASSLPGLKPQHF. The CDR3 coding sequence is TGTGCCAGCAGCTTGCCAGGGCTAAAGCCCCAGCATTTT. The chain carries TRBV7-2 and TRBJ1-5; a possible D gene is TRBD1 (5 bases). V was cut by 3 bases and J by 8 bases, with 11 bases left in between. This CDR3 has 13 residues. Germline lookup yields CDR1 SGHTA and CDR2 FQGNSA.

The gene calls are TRBV11-2 and TRBJ2-7; the D gene is possibly TRBD1 (6 bases). This CDR3 has 14 amino acids. V lost 2 bases and J lost 5, with 13 bases in between. Germline values: CDR1 SGHAT, CDR2 FQNNGV. The CDR3 DNA reads as TGTGCCAGCAGCTTATCCCTTGGGGGCCACGAGCAGTACTTC. Its protein product is CASSLSLGGHEQYF. Combining the CDR3 with reference TRBV11-2 and TRBJ2-7 gives the whole variable domain EAGVAQSPRYKIIEKRQSVAFWCNPISGHATLYWYQQILGQGPKLLIQFQNNGVVDDSQLPKDRFSAERLKGVDSTLKIQPAKLEDSAVYLCASSLSLGGHEQYFGPGTRLTVT.

This clone has a single count. The V call is TRBV4-1, the J call TRBJ2-7; the D is unclear. The germline gives CDR1 MGHRA, CDR2 YSYEKL. This CDR3 has 14 residues. V was cut by 6 bases and J by 5 bases, with 17 bases left in between. As DNA, the CDR3 is TGCGCCAGCAGTCCCGTTGCGTTTGATCACGAGCAGTACTTC. It is translated as CASSPVAFDHEQYF.